This T cell receptor (beta chain) was found in a study of T cell responses to AZD1222 COVID-19 vaccine. Study conclusions and caveats: There were mostly white British donors and more females than males, and clonal diversity was possibly underestimated.

Libraries were prepared by immunoSEQ multiplex PCR; TCRdb keeps only in-frame clonotypes and omits some of them. The sample has about 180,000 clones, around nine tenths seen once; the top ten hold 6% to 8.5%. This CDR3 has 16 residues. Germline V gene lookup returns CDR1 LGHDT and CDR2 YNNKEL (reference sequence). Germline trimming cut 4 bases from V and 3 bases from J; bases unmatched to any gene: 11. This clone was picked up one time. Its antigen is not identified. This clonotype was obtained from an adult in good health. The source was peripheral blood, collected on day 0 of AZD1222 vaccination. V and J are TRBV3-1 (or the pseudogene TRBV3-2) and TRBJ1-2; 7 bases align to TRBD1. The CDR3 spells CASSPEGAAGYYGYTF. For the CDR3, the DNA is TGTGCCAGCAGCCCAGAGGGGGCCGCGGGCTACTATGGCTACACCTTC.